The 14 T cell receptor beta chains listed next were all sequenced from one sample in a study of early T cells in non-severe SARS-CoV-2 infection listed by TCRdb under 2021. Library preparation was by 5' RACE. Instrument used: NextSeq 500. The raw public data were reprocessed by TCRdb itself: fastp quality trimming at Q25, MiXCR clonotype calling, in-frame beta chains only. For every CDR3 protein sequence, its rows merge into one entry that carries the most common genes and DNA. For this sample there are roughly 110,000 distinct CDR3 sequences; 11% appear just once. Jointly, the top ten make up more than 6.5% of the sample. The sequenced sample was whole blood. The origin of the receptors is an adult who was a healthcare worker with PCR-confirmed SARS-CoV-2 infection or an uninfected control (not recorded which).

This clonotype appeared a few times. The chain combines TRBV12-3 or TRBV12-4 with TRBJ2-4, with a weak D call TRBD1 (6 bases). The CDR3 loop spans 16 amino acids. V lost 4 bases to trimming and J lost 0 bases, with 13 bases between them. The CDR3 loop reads CASSYRELLAKNIQYF. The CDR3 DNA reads TGTGCCAGCAGTTACAGGGAACTCCTAGCCAAAAACATTCAGTACTTC.

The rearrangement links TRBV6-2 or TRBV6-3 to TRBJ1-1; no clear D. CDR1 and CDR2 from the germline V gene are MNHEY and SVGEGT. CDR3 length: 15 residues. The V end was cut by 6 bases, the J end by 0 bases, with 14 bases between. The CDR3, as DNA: TGTGCCAGCAGCCGACAATCTTCTATGAACACTGAAGCTTTCTTT. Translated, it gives CASSRQSSMNTEAFF.

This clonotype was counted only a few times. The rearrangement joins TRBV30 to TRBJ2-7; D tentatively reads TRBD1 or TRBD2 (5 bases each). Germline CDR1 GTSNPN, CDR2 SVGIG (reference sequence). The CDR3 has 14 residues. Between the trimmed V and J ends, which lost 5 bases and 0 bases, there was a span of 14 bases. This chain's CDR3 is CAWGTGTVSYEQYF. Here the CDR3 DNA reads TGTGCCTGGGGAACCGGGACCGTCTCCTACGAGCAGTACTTC.

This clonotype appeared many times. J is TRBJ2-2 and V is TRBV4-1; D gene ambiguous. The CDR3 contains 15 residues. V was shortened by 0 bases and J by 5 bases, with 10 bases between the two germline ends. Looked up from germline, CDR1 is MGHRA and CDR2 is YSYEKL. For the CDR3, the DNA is TGCGCCAGCAGCCAAGAGGGCTCTCCTACCGGGGAGCTGTTTTTT. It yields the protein CASSQEGSPTGELFF.

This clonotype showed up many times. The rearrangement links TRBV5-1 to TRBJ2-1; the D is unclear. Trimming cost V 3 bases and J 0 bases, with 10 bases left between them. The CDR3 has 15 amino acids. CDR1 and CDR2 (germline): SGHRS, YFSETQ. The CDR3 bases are TGCGCCAGCAGCTCACGACACCCCTCCTACAATGAGCAGTTCTTC. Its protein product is CASSSRHPSYNEQFF.

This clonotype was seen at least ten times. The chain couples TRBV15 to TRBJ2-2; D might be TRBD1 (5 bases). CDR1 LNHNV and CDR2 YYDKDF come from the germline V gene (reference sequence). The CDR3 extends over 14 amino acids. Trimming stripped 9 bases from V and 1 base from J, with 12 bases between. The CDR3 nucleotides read TGTGCCACGGGGCGGAAACAGAACACCGGGGAGCTGTTTTTT. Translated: CATGRKQNTGELFF. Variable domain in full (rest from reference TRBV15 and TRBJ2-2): DAMVIQNPRYQVTQFGKPVTLSCSQTLNHNVMYWYQQKSSQAPKLLFHYYDKDFNNEADTPDNFQSRRPNTSFCFLDIRSPGLGDTAMYLCATGRKQNTGELFFGEGSRLTVL.

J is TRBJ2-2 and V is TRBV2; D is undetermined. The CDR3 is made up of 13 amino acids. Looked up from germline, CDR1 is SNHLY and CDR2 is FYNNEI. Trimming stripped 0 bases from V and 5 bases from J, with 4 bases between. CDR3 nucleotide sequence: TGTGCCAGCAGTGAAGCTGGGACCGGGGAGCTGTTTTTT. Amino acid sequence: CASSEAGTGELFF.

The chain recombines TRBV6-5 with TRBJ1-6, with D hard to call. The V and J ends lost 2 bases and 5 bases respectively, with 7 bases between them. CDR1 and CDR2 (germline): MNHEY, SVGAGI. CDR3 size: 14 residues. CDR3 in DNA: TGTGCCAGCAGTTACAGGGTCGATAATTCACCCCTCCACTTT. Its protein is CASSYRVDNSPLHF.

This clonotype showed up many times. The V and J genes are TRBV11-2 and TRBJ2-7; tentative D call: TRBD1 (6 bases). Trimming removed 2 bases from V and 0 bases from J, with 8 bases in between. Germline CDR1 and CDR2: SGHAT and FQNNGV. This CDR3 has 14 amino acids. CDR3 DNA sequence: TGTGCCAGCAGCTTAACAGGGAACTCCTACGAGCAGTACTTC. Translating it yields CASSLTGNSYEQYF.

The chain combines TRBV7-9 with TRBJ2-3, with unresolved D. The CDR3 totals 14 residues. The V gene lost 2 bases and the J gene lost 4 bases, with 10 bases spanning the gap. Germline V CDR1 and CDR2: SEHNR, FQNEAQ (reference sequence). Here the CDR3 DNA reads TGTGCCAGCAGCTTAAGTACAGAAGCAGATACGCAGTATTTT. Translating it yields CASSLSTEADTQYF.

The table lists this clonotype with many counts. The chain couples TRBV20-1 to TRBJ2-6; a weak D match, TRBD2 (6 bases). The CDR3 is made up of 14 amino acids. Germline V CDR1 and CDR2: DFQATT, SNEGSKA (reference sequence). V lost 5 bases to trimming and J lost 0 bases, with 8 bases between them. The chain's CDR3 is CSARRDSGANVLTF. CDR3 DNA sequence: TGCAGTGCTCGGAGGGACTCTGGGGCCAACGTCCTGACTTTC.

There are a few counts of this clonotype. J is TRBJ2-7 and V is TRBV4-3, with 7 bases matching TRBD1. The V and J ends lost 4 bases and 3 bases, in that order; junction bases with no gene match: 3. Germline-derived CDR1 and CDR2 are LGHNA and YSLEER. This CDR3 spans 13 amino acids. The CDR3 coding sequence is TGCGCCAGCAGCCCGAACAGGGGCTACGAGCAGTACTTC. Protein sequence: CASSPNRGYEQYF.

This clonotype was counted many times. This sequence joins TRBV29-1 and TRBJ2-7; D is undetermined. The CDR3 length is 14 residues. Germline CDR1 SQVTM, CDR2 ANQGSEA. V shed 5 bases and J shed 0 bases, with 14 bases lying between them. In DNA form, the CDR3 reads TGCAGCGTTCGGGCCATGGGGATCTCCTACGAGCAGTACTTC. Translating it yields CSVRAMGISYEQYF.

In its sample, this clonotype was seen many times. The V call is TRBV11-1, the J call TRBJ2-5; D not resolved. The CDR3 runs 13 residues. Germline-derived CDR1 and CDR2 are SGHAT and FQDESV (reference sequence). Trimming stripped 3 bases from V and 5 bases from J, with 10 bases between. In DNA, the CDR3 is TGTGCCAGCAGCTTCGACATATCTGAGACCCAGTACTTC. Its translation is CASSFDISETQYF.